This T cell receptor (beta chain) was found in a study of breast tumors, draining lymph nodes, adjacent tissues. Study findings and constraints: Tumor and nontumor repertoires were significantly more similar in luminal-like than in basal-like breast cancer. Data fit most tumor T cells coming from lymph node, expanding in tumor. Compared with lymph nodes, tumors were less diverse; compared with nontumor tissue, more.

This clonotype was recorded a few times. Its antigen is currently unknown. A much larger clone differs from this one at a single base, so this may be a read error. Breast cancer patients provided tissue from their axillary draining lymph nodes. One entry per CDR3 protein, called by TCRdb with MiXCR from the multiplex PCR reads. Of some 140,000 distinct CDR3 sequences listed, about 20% are singletons. The sequence was collected from a female donor with breast cancer. Some clones in this sample may be carry-over from other donors' samples. Sequenced: axillary lymph node tissue.

The CDR3 protein is CASSPAPDRGWGETQYF. CDR3 bases: TGTGCCAGCAGCCCGGCGCCCGACAGGGGTTGGGGAGAGACCCAGTACTTC. This chain links TRBV7-2 with TRBJ2-5; 8 bases are shared with TRBD1. The germline CDR1 and CDR2 sequences are SGHTA and FQGNSA. CDR3 size: 17 residues. The V gene end was trimmed by 5 bases and the J gene end by 4 bases; junction bases not matched to a gene: 15.